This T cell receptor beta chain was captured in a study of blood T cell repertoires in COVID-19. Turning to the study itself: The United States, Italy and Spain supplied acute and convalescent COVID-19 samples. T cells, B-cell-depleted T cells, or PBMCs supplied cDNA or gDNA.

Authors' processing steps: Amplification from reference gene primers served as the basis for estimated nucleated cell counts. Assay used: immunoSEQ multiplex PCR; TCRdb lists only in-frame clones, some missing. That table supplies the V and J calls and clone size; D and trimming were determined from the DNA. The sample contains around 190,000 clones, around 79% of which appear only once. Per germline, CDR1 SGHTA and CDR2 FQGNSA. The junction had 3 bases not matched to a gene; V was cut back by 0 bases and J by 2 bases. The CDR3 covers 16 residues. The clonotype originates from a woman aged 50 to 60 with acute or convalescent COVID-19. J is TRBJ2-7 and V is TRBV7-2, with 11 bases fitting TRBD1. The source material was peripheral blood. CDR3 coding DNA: TGTGCCAGCAGCTTAGCCGGACAGGGGGCTCCCTACGAGCAGTACTTC. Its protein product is CASSLAGQGAPYEQYF.